The sequence of this T cell receptor beta chain was determined in a study of blood T cell repertoires in COVID-19. On the study more broadly: Acute-phase and convalescent COVID-19 samples originated in the United States, Italy and Spain. T cells, B-cell-depleted T cells, or PBMCs provided the cDNA or gDNA that served as material.

Original processing methods: Amplification from reference gene primers served as the basis for estimated nucleated cell counts. Sequenced by immunoSEQ multiplex PCR; TCRdb stores in-frame clones only, minus some. V and J calls plus clone size are reproduced from that table; the DNA served to infer D and trimming. The table shows some 200,000 clones, with roughly 85% occurring only once. Germline lookup yields CDR1 GTSNPN and CDR2 SVGIG (reference sequence). CDR3 length equals 15 residues. With 1 base removed from V and 3 bases from J, the gap between germline ends came to 13 bases. Specimen: peripheral blood. This TCR derives from a woman between 55 and 75 years old with acute or convalescent COVID-19. The gene calls are TRBV30 and TRBJ2-1, with a weak D call TRBD2 (5 bases). The CDR3, as DNA: TGTGCCTGGAGTGGAGGGCCGGTACGCTACAATGAGCAGTTCTTC. Its translation is CAWSGGPVRYNEQFF.